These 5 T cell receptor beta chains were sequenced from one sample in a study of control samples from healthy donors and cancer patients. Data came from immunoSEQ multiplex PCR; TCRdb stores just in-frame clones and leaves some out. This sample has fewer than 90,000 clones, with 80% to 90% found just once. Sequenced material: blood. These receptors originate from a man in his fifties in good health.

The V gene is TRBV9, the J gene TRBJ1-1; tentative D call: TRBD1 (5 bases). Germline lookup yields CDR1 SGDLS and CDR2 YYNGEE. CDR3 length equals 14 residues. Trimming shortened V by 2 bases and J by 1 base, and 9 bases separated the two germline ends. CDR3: CASSVAGANTEAFF. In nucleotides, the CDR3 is TGTGCCAGCAGCGTCGCCGGGGCGAACACTGAAGCTTTCTTT.

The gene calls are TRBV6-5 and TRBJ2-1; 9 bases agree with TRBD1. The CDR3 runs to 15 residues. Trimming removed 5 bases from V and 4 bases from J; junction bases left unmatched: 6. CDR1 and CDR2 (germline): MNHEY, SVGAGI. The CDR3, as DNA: TGTGCCAGCAGTAATCCCGGGACAGGGTACAATGAGCAGTTCTTC. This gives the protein CASSNPGTGYNEQFF.

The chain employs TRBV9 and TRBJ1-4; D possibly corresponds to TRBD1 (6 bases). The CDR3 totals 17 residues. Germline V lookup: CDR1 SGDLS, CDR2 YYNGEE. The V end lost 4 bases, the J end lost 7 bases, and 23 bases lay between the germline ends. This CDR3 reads CASSPGPGGGAGEKLFF. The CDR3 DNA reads TGTGCCAGCAGCCCGGGACCCGGGGGGGGCGCGGGTGAAAAACTGTTTTTT.

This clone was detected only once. CDR3 region: CASNFGNEQFF. The CDR3 coding sequence is TGCGCCAGCAACTTTGGTAATGAGCAGTTCTTC. The V and J genes are TRBV5-1 and TRBJ2-1; no definite D call. The CDR3 consists of 11 residues. Germline V gene data show CDR1 as SGHRS and CDR2 as YFSETQ. The V gene lost 6 bases and the J gene lost 7 bases, with 8 bases spanning the gap.

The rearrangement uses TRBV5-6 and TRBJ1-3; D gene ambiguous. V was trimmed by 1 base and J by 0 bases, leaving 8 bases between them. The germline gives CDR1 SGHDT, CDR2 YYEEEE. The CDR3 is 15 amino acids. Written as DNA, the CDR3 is TGTGCCAGCAGCTTGTTAAGCAACTCTGGAAACACCATATATTTT. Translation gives CASSLLSNSGNTIYF.